This T cell receptor beta chain was profiled in a study of breast tumors, draining lymph nodes, adjacent tissues. Axillary draining lymph nodes of breast cancer patients supplied the node samples. TCRdb itself ran the multiplex PCR reads through MiXCR, one entry per CDR3 protein. Of under 150,000 distinct CDR3 sequences in the sample, around 24% were seen once. In its sample, this clonotype was seen many times. The CDR3 extends over 16 amino acids. With V trimmed by 6 bases and J by 4 bases, 7 bases remained unmatched. Sequencing used axillary lymph node tissue. The sequence was obtained from a female donor with breast cancer. Some clones in this sample may be carry-over from other donors' samples. This chain joins TRBV12-3 or TRBV12-4 and TRBJ2-1, with TRBD2 matching 12 bases. The CDR3 DNA is TGTGCCAGCAGCCAACGACTAGCGGGGGTATACAATGAGCAGTTCTTC. Translation: CASSQRLAGVYNEQFF.